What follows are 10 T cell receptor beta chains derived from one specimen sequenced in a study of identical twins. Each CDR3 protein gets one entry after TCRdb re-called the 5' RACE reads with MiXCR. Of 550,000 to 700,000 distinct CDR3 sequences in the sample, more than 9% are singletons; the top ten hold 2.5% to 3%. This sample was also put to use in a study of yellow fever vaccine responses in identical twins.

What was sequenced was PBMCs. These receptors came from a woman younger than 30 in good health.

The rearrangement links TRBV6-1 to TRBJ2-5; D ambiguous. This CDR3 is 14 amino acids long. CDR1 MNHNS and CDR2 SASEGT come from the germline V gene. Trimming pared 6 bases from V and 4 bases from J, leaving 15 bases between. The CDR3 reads CASRPGSARETQYF. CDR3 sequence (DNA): TGTGCCAGCAGGCCCGGTTCGGCAAGAGAGACCCAGTACTTC.

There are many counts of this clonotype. CDR3 nucleotide sequence: TGCGCCAGCAGCCAGACCTCCTTAGCCAAAAACATTCAGTACTTC. Its translation is CASSQTSLAKNIQYF. The V gene is TRBV4-3, the J gene TRBJ2-4; D gene uncertain. This CDR3 comprises 15 residues. Germline loops: CDR1 LGHNA, CDR2 YSLEER. Trimming cost V 3 bases and J 0 bases, with 9 bases left between them.

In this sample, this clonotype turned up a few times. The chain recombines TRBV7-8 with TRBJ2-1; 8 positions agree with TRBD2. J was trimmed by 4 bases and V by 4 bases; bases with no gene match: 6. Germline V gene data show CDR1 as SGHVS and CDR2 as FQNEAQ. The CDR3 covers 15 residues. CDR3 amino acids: CASSSREGPYNEQFF. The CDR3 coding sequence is TGTGCCAGCAGCTCCCGGGAGGGCCCTTACAATGAGCAGTTCTTC.

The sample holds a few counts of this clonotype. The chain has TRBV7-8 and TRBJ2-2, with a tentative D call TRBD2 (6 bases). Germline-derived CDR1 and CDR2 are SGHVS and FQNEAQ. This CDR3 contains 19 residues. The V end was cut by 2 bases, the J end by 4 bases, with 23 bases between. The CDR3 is CASSLRRLAAQAGTGELFF. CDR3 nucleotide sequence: TGTGCCAGCAGCTTAAGGCGGCTGGCAGCTCAAGCGGGCACCGGGGAGCTGTTTTTT.

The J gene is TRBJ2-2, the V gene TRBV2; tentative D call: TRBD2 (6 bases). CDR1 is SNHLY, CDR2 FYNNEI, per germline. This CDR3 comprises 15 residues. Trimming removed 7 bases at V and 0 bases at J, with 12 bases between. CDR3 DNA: TGTGCCAGCACCCCGACGGGGGCGAACACCGGGGAGCTGTTTTTT. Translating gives CASTPTGANTGELFF.

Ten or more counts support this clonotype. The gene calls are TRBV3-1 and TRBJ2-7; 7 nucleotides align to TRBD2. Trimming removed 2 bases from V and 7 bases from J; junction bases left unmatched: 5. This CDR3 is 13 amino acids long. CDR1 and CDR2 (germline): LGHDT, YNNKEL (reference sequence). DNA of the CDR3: TGTGCCAGCAGCCAATTGCGGGGGAGGGAGCAGTACTTC. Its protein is CASSQLRGREQYF.

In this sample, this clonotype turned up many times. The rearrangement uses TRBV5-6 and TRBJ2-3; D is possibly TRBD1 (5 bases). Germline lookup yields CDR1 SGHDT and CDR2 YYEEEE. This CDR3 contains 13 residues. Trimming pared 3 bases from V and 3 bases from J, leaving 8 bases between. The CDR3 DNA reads TGTGCCAGCAGCTACCGACAGACAGATACGCAGTATTTT. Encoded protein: CASSYRQTDTQYF.

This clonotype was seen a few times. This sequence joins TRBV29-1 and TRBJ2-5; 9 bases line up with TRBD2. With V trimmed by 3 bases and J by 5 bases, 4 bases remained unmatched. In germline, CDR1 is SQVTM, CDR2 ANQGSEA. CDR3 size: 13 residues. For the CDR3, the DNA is TGCAGCGTTGAGGCGGGGGGGGTCGAGACCCAGTACTTC. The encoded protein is CSVEAGGVETQYF.

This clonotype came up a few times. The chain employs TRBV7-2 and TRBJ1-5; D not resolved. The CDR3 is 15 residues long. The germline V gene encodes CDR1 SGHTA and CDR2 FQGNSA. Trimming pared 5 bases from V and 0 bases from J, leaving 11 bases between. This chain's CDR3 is CASSPRWGSNQPQHF. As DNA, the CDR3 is TGTGCCAGCAGCCCACGATGGGGTAGCAATCAGCCCCAGCATTTT.

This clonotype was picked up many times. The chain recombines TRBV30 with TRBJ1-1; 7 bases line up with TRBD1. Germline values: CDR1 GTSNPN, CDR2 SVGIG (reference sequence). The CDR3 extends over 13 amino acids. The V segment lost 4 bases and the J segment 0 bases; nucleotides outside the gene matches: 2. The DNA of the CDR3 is TGTGCCTGGATGGGACAGATGAACACTGAAGCTTTCTTT. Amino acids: CAWMGQMNTEAFF.